This T cell receptor beta chain was sequenced for a study of vaccination and CD4 T cells after COVID-19. Overall study results and limits: Reactive clonotype counts went from median around 20 after infection to 30 to 45 after vaccination, nonsignificantly.

This sample's treatment: roughly ten-day PBMC culture with coronavirus spike peptide pools or control peptides (ViraFEST assay). Those CD4+ T cells from the unexposed donor predate the COVID-19 pandemic (2011-2018). ViraFEST sequenced TCRs after peptide-pool expansion of antigen-specific T cells. This clonotype was found a few times. Antigen: not known. The Oncomine TCR Beta short-read assay was applied to DNA of cultured CD4+ T cells. Cultures of CD4+ T cells served as the source for extracting genomic DNA. Each CDR3 protein gets one entry after TCRdb re-called the PCR reads with MiXCR. The sample includes about 2,300 distinct CDR3 sequences, roughly 36% seen only once; the top ten take over 65%. The CDR3 loop spans 12 amino acids. Trimming shortened V by 6 bases and J by 7 bases, and 12 bases separated the two germline ends. The V gene's germline CDR1 is ENHRY and CDR2 SYGVKD.

The V gene is TRBV10-3, the J gene TRBJ1-2, with D perhaps TRBD1 (5 bases). The material sequenced was CD4+ T cells from blood, cultured in vitro. The source of this sequence is a human donor in good health. The CDR3, as DNA: TGTGCCATCAGCGCCGTTGGGGGTGGCTACACCTTC. Translation: CAISAVGGGYTF.